This T cell receptor (beta chain) was recovered during a study of blood T cell repertoires in COVID-19. On the study more broadly: Sites in the United States, Italy and Spain provided acute and convalescent COVID-19 samples.

Data came from immunoSEQ multiplex PCR; TCRdb stores just in-frame clones and leaves some out. The data show 350,000 to 500,000 clones, 70% to 90% seen once. Deletions cut 4 bases from V and 7 bases from J, with 11 bases between. CDR3 size: 13 residues. Per the germline V gene, CDR1 is KGHSH and CDR2 is LQKENI. This clone was detected only once. This sequence was found in a young man with COVID-19, enrolled during active disease. The rearrangement joins TRBV18 to TRBJ2-1; D perhaps matches TRBD2 (5 bases). The sample comprised peripheral blood. CDR3 sequence (DNA): TGTGCCAGCTCACGGGAGTTTGGGAATGAGCAGTTCTTC. Protein product: CASSREFGNEQFF.